This T cell receptor beta chain was recovered during a study of cytomegalovirus exposure and HLA in healthy donors. Deletions cut 4 bases from V and 5 bases from J, with 8 bases between. The CDR3 has 12 amino acids. Germline V CDR1 and CDR2: SNHLY, FYNNEI. PCR amplification relied on 60 Vbeta primers (plus 13 Jbeta primers). Using immunoSEQ multiplex PCR, the repertoire was profiled, and TCRdb retains in-frame clones only, with some absent. Of some 110,000 clones in the sample, around 80% were seen once. This TCR was recovered from a young woman in good health and CMV-seropositive. The source material was PBMCs. This sequence joins TRBV2 and TRBJ2-5; D is possibly TRBD2 (5 bases). Here the CDR3 DNA reads TGTGCCAGCAGTGTCTTAGCGGAGACCCAGTACTTC. This encodes CASSVLAETQYF.